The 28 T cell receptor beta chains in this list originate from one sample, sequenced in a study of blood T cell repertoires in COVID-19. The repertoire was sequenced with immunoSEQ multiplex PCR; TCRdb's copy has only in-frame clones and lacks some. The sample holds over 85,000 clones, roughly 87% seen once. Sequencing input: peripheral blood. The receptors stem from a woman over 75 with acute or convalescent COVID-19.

CDR3 sequence (DNA): TGTGCCAGCAGCGCCCGGGTCATTACAGATACGCAGTATTTT. Translation: CASSARVITDTQYF. The chain links TRBV9 to TRBJ2-3, with D uncertain. There are 14 residues in the CDR3. The ends were cut back, 3 bases at V and 3 bases at J, with 11 bases in the middle. Germline values: CDR1 SGDLS, CDR2 YYNGEE. Filled out from reference TRBV9 and TRBJ2-3, the complete variable domain reads DSGVTQTPKHLITATGQRVTLRCSPRSGDLSVYWYQQSLDQGLQFLIQYYNGEERAKGNILERFSAQQFPDLHSELNLSSLELGDSALYFCASSARVITDTQYFGPGTRLTVL.

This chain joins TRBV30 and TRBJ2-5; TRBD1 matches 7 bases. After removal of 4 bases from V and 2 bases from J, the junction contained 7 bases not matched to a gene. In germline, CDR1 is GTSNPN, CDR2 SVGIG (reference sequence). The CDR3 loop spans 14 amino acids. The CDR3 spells CAWNSARGQETQYF. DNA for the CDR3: TGTGCCTGGAACTCGGCCAGGGGGCAAGAGACCCAGTACTTC.

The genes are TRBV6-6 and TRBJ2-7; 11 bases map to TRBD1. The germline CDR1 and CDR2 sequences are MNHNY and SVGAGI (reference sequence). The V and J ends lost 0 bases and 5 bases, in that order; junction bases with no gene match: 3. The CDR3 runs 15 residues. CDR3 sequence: CASSYSRTGGNEQYF. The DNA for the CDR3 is TGTGCCAGCAGTTACTCGAGGACAGGGGGCAACGAGCAGTACTTC.

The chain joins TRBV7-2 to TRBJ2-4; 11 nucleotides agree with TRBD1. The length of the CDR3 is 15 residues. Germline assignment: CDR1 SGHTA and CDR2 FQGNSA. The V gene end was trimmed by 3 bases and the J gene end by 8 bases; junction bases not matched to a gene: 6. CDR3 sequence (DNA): TGTGCCAGCAGCTTTAGCCCGGGACAGGGGGACATTCAGTACTTC. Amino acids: CASSFSPGQGDIQYF.

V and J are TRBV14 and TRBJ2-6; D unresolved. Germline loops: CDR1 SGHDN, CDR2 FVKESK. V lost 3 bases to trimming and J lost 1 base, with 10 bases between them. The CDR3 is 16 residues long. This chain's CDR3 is CASSQTSLSGANVLTF. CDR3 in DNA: TGTGCCAGCAGCCAGACATCCCTTTCTGGGGCCAACGTCCTGACTTTC.

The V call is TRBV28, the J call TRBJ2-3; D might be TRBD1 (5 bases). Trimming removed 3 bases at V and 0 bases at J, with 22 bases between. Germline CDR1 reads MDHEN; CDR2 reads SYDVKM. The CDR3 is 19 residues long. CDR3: CASSFAPGLTSYSTDTQYF. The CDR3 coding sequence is TGTGCCAGCAGTTTCGCACCAGGGCTGACCAGCTATAGCACAGATACGCAGTATTTT.

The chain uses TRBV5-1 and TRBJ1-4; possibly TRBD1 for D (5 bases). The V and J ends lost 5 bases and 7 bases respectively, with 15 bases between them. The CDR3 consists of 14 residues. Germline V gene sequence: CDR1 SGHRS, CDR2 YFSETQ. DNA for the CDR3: TGCGCCAGCAGTCCAGGACAAGCTTTTGAAAAACTGTTTTTT. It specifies CASSPGQAFEKLFF.

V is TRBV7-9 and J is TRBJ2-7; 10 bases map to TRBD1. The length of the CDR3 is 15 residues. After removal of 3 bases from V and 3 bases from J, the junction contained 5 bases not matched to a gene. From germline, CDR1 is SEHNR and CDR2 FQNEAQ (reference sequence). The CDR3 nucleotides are TGTGCCAGCAGCTTTGCAGGGGACAGGGGCTACGAGCAGTACTTC. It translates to CASSFAGDRGYEQYF.

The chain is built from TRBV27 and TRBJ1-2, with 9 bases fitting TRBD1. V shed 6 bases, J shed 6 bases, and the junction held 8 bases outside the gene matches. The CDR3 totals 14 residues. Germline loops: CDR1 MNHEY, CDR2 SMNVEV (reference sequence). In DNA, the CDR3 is TGTGCCAGCAGCCACCGGGGGACAGGGCATGGCTACACCTTC. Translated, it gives CASSHRGTGHGYTF.

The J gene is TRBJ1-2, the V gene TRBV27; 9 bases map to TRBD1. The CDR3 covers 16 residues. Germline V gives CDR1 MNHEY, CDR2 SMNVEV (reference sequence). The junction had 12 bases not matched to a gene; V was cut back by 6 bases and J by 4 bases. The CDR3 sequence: CASSPSTGQGIYGYTF. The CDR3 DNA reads TGTGCCAGCAGCCCCTCCACCGGACAGGGGATCTATGGCTACACCTTC.

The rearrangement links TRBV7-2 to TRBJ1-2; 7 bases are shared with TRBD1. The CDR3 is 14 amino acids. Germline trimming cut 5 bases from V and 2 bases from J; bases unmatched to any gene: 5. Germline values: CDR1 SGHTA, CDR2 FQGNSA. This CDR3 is CASSPGTANYGYTF. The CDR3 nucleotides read TGTGCCAGCAGCCCGGGGACAGCCAACTATGGCTACACCTTC.

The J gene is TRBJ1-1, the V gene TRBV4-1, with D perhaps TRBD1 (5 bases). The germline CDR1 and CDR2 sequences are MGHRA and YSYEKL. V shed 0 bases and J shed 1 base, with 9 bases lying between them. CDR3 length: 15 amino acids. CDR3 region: CASSQEGRGNTEAFF. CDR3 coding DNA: TGCGCCAGCAGCCAAGAGGGGAGGGGGAACACTGAAGCTTTCTTT.

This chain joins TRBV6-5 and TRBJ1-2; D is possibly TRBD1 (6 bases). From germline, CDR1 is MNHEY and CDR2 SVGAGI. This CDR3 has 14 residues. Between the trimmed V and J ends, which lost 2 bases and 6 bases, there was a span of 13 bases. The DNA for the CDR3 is TGTGCCAGCAGTTACGACAGGATAAAGGATGGCTACACCTTC. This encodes CASSYDRIKDGYTF.

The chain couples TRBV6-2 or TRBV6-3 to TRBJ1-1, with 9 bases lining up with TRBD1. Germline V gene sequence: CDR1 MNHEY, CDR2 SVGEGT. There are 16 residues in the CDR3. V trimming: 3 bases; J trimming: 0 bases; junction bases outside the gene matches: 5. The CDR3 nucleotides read TGTGCCAGCAGTTATACCCGGACAGGGGTGAACACTGAAGCTTTCTTT. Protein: CASSYTRTGVNTEAFF.

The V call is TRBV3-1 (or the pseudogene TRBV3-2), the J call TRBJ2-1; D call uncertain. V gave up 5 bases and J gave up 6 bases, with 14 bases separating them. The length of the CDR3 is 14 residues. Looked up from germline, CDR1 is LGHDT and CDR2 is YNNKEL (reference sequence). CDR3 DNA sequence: TGTGCCAGCAGCACTTTCGTCACGAGCAATGAGCAGTTCTTC. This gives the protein CASSTFVTSNEQFF.

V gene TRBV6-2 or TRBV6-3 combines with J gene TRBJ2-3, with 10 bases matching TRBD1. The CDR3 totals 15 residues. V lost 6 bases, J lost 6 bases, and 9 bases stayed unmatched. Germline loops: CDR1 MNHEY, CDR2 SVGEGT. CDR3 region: CASSRRDRGADTQYF. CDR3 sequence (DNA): TGTGCCAGCAGCCGCCGGGACAGGGGTGCTGATACGCAGTATTTT.

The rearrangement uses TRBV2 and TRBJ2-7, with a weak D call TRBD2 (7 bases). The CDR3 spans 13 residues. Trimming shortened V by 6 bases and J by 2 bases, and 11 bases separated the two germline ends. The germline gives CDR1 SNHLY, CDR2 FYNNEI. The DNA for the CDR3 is TGTGCCAGCAGGAGCGGGACAACCTACGAGCAGTACTTC. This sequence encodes CASRSGTTYEQYF.

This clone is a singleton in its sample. The CDR3 loop reads CASSSGVASGGYEQYF. The DNA of the CDR3 is TGTGCCAGCAGCTCCGGGGTGGCTAGCGGGGGTTACGAGCAGTACTTC. The rearrangement links TRBV5-4 to TRBJ2-7, with 10 bases that match TRBD2. The germline gives CDR1 SGHNT, CDR2 YYREEE (reference sequence). The CDR3 spans 16 residues. With V trimmed by 3 bases and J by 4 bases, 10 bases remained unmatched.

This CDR3 is CASSIQDSNSNQPQHF. DNA for the CDR3: TGTGCCAGTAGTATTCAAGACAGTAATAGCAATCAGCCCCAGCATTTT. This chain joins TRBV19 and TRBJ1-5; D possibly corresponds to TRBD1 (5 bases). Germline V lookup: CDR1 LNHDA, CDR2 SQIVND (reference sequence). V was shortened by 3 bases and J by 0 bases, with 12 bases between the two germline ends. CDR3 size: 16 residues.

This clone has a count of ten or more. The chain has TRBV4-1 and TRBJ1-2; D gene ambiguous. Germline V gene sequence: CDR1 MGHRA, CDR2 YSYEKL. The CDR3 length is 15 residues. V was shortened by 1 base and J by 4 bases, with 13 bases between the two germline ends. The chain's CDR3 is CASSQAGGGTYGYTF. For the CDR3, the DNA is TGCGCCAGCAGCCAAGCTGGCGGAGGAACCTATGGCTACACCTTC.

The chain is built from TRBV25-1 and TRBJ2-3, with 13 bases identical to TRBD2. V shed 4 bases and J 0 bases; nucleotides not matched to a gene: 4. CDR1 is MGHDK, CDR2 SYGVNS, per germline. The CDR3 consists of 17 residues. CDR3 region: CASSVSGLAGSTDTQYF. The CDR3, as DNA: TGTGCCAGCAGTGTGTCGGGACTAGCGGGAAGCACAGATACGCAGTATTTT.

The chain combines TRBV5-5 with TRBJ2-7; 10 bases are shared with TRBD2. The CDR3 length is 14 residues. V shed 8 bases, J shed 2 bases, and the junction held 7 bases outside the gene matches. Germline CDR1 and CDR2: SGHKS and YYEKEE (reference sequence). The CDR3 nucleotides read TGTGCCAGTAAATCTAGCGGGAGTACCTACGAGCAGTACTTC. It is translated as CASKSSGSTYEQYF. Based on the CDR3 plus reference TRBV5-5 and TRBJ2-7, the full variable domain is DAGVTQSPTHLIKTRGQQVTLRCSPISGHKSVSWYQQVLGQGPQFIFQYYEKEERGRGNFPDRFSARQFPNYSSELNVNALLLGDSALYLCASKSSGSTYEQYFGPGTRLTVT.

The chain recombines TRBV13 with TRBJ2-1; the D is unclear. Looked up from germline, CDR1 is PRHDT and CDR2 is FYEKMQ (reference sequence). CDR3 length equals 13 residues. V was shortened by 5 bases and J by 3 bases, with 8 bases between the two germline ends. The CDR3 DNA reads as TGTGCCAGCAGCCTAGATCACTACAATGAGCAGTTCTTC. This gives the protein CASSLDHYNEQFF. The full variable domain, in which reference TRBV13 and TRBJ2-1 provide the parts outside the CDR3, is AAGVIQSPRHLIKEKRETATLKCYPIPRHDTVYWYQQGPGQDPQFLISFYEKMQSDKGSIPDRFSAQQFSDYHSELNMSSLELGDSALYFCASSLDHYNEQFFGPGTRLTVL.

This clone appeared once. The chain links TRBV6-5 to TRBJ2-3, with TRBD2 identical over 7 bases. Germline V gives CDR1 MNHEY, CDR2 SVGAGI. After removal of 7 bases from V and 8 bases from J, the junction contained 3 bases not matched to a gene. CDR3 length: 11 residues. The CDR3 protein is CASTTGGTQYF. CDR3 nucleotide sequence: TGTGCCAGCACGACGGGAGGTACGCAGTATTTT.

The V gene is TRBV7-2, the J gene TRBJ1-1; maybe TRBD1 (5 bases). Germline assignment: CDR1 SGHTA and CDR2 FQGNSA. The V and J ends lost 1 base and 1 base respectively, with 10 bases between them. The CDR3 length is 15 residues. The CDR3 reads CASSLGWGGNTEAFF. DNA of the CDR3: TGTGCCAGCAGCTTAGGCTGGGGGGGGAACACTGAAGCTTTCTTT.

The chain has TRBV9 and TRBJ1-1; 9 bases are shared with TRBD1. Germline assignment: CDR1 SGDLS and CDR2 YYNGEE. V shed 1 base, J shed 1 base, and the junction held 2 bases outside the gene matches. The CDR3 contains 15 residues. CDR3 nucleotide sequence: TGTGCCAGCAGCGTAAGGGACAGGGCGAACACTGAAGCTTTCTTT. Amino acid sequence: CASSVRDRANTEAFF.

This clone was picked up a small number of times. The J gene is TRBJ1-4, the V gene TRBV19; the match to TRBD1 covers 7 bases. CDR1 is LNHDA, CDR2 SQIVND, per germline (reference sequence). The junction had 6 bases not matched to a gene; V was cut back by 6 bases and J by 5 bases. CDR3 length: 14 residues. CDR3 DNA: TGTGCCAGTAGCACAGGGGTAATCAATGAAAAACTGTTTTTT. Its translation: CASSTGVINEKLFF.

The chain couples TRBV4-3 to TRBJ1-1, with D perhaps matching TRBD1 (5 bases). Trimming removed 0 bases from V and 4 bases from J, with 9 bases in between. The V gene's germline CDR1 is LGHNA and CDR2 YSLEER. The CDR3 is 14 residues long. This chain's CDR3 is CASSQDGGSTEAFF. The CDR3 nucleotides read TGCGCCAGCAGCCAAGATGGGGGGAGCACTGAAGCTTTCTTT.